A single sample gave rise to the 5 T cell receptor beta chains below, sequenced in a study of blood T cell repertoires in COVID-19 (TCRdb year 2020). Receptor libraries were prepared by the immunoSEQ multiplex PCR assay. TCRdb holds this immuneACCESS table with in-frame rearrangements only. Some clones are missing; in checked studies, unresolved V genes explain under half, and the rest has no known cause. The sample table contains about 380,000 clones; only one count was recorded for around 89% of them. The ten largest clonotypes hold 5% to 8.5% of the sample. Sequenced input: peripheral blood. The origin of the receptors is a man aged 18-30 years with active or convalescent COVID-19.

This sequence joins TRBV19 and TRBJ2-2, with 8 bases fitting TRBD1. V lost 5 bases and J lost 7; bases outside the gene matches: 15. The germline CDR1 and CDR2 sequences are LNHDA and SQIVND (reference sequence). CDR3 length: 17 residues. This chain's CDR3 is CASSFWTGPSGDGELFF. CDR3 DNA sequence: TGTGCCAGTAGTTTTTGGACAGGGCCGTCCGGTGACGGGGAGCTGTTTTTT. Drawing the rest from reference TRBV19 and TRBJ2-2, the complete variable domain is DGGITQSPKYLFRKEGQNVTLSCEQNLNHDAMYWYRQDPGQGLRLIYYSQIVNDFQKGDIAEGYSVSREKKESFPLTVTSAQKNPTAFYLCASSFWTGPSGDGELFFGEGSRLTVL.

The chain uses TRBV9 and TRBJ1-1; D is possibly TRBD1 (6 bases). The V end lost 4 bases, the J end lost 2 bases, and 15 bases lay between the germline ends. Germline CDR1 is SGDLS and CDR2 is YYNGEE. This CDR3 has 15 amino acids. CDR3 loop: CASSTRDTRNTEAFF. CDR3 DNA sequence: TGTGCCAGCAGCACCCGGGACACCAGAAACACTGAAGCTTTCTTT.

In nucleotides, the CDR3 is TGTGCCAGCAGTTCGGGGGGGCCCTTGAACACTGAAGCTTTCTTT. This translates into CASSSGGPLNTEAFF. The rearrangement links TRBV28 to TRBJ1-1; D may be TRBD1 (6 bases). The V gene's germline CDR1 is MDHEN and CDR2 SYDVKM. V was clipped by 4 bases and J by 0 bases, with 12 bases between them. The length of the CDR3 is 15 residues.

The rearrangement uses TRBV5-1 and TRBJ2-7; 12 bases are shared with TRBD1. Germline values: CDR1 SGHRS, CDR2 YFSETQ. The CDR3 contains 15 residues. V dropped 4 bases and J dropped 5; count of bases not matched to a gene: 7. CDR3 sequence reads: CASSPGQGALNEQYF. For the CDR3, the DNA is TGCGCCAGCAGCCCGGGACAGGGGGCTCTCAACGAGCAGTACTTC.

The rearrangement links TRBV4-2 to TRBJ2-7; 12 nucleotides align to TRBD2. Trimming cost V 2 bases and J 3 bases; bases outside gene matches: 2. There are 15 residues in the CDR3. Germline V gene sequence: CDR1 LGHNA, CDR2 YNFKEQ. CDR3 loop: CASSQRLAGVYEQYF. The CDR3, as DNA: TGTGCCAGCAGCCAAAGACTAGCGGGAGTCTACGAGCAGTACTTC.